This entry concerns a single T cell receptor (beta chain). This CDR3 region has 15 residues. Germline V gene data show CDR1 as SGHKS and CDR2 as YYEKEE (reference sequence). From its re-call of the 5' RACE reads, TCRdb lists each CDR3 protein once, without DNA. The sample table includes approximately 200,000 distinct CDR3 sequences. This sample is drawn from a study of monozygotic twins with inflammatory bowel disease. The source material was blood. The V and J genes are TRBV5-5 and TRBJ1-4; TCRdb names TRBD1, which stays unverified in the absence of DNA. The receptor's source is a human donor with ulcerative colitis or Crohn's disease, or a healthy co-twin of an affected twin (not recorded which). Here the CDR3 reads CASSPGWTPNEKLFF.